This T cell receptor beta chain was captured by sequencing in a study of cytomegalovirus exposure and HLA in healthy donors. Background on the study: A subsequent analysis reported that the 120 or so validation repertoires were produced on the same platform that had also been used for the roughly 700 first-cohort repertoires. Study-level findings and limits: Reports showed the classifier diagnosing cytomegalovirus status with high specificity and sensitivity. A list of approximately 150 TCR beta chains associated with cytomegalovirus was given.

CDR3 size: 14 residues. Germline CDR1 and CDR2: MNHNS and SASEGT. Trimming stripped 4 bases from V and 0 bases from J, with 10 bases between. Turning to this clone: No antigen is known for it.

Assay: immunoSEQ multiplex PCR; the TCRdb copy retains only in-frame clones and omits some. The table has about 220,000 clones, about 90% seen once. These donors were members of the roughly 120-subject validation cohort, a group separate from the approximately 620-subject first cohort. Input material: PBMCs. This sequence originates from a woman aged 18-29 years in good health and CMV-seronegative. J is TRBJ2-7 and V is TRBV6-1; the D is unclear. Here the CDR3 reads CASSVGGTSYEQYF. CDR3 in DNA: TGTGCCAGCAGTGTTGGCGGAACCTCCTACGAGCAGTACTTC.